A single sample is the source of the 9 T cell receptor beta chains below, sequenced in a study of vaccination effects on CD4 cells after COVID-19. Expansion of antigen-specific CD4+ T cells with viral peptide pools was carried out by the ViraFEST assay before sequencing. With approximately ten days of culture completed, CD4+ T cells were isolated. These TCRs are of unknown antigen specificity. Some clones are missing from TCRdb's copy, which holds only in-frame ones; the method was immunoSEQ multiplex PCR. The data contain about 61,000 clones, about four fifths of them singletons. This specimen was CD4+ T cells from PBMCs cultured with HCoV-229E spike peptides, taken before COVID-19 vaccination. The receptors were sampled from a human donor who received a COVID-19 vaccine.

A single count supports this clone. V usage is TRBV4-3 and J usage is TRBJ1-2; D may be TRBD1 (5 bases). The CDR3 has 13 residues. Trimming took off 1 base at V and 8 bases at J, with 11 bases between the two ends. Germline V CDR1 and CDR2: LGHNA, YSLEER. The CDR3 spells CASSQVGDYGYTF. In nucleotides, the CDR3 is TGCGCCAGCAGCCAAGTGGGGGATTACGGCTACACCTTC.

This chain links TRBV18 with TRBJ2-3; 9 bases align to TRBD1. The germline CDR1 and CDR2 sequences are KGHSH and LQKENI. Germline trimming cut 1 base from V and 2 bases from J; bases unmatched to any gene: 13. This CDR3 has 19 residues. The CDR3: CASSPLLPRTGVLTDTQYF. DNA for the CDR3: TGTGCCAGCTCACCACTTCTTCCAAGGACAGGGGTCCTCACAGATACGCAGTATTTT. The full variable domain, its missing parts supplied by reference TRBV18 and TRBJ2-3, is NAGVMQNPRHLVRRRGQEARLRCSPMKGHSHVYWYRQLPEEGLKFMVYLQKENIIDESGMPKERFSAEFPKEGPSILRIQQVVRGDSAAYFCASSPLLPRTGVLTDTQYFGPGTRLTVL.

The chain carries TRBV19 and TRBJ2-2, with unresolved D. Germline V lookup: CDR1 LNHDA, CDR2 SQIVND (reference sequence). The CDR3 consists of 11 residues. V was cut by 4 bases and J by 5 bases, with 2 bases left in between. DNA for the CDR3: TGTGCCAGTAGTACGACCGGGGAGCTGTTTTTT. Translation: CASSTTGELFF.

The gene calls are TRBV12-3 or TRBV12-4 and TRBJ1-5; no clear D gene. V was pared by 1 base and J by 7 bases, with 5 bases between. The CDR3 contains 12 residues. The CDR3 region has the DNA TGTGCCAGCAGTTTAGAAGGGCAGCCCCAGCATTTT. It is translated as CASSLEGQPQHF.

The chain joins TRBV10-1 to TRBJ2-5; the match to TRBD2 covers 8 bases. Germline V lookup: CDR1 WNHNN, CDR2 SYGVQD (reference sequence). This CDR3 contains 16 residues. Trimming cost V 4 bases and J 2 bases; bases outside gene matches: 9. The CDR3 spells CASSGPGLGEQETQYF. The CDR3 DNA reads TGCGCCAGCAGTGGACCGGGACTAGGTGAACAAGAGACCCAGTACTTC.

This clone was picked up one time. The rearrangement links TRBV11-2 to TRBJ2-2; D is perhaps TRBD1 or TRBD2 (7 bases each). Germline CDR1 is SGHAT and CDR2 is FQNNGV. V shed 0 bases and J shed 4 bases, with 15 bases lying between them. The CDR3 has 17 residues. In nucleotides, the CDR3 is TGTGCCAGCAGCTTAGAGGCTGACAGGGAGGGCACCGGGGAGCTGTTTTTT. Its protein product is CASSLEADREGTGELFF.

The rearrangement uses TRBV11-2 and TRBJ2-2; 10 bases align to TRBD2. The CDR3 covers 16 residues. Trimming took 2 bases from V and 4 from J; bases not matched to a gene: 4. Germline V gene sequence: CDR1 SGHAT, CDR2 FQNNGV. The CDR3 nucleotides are TGTGCCAGCAGCTTATACACTAGCGGGACCACCGGGGAGCTGTTTTTT. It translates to CASSLYTSGTTGELFF.

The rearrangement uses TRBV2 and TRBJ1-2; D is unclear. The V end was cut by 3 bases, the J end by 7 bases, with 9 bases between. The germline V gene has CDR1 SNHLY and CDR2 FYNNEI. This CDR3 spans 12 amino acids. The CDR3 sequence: CASSDLRAGYTF. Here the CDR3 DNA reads TGTGCCAGCAGTGATTTAAGGGCTGGCTACACCTTC.

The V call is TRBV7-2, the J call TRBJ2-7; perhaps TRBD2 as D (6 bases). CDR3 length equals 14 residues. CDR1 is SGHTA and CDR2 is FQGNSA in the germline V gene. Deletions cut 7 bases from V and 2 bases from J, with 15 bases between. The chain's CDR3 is CASTHYSGPYEQYV. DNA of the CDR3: TGTGCCAGCACCCACTATAGCGGCCCCTACGAGCAGTACGTC.